This entry lists 23 T cell receptor beta chains sequenced from one sample in a study of blood T cell repertoires in COVID-19. Clones were sequenced by immunoSEQ multiplex PCR, and TCRdb holds only the in-frame ones, with some missing. Here the sample spans 85,000 to 110,000 clones, around 82% being singletons. The sample comprised peripheral blood. Receptor source: a human donor in a cohort sampled during active or convalescent COVID-19.

This clone has just a few counts. CDR3 sequence reads: CASRAGGSNYGYTF. The CDR3 DNA reads as TGTGCCAGCAGGGCTGGGGGGTCCAACTATGGCTACACCTTC. J is TRBJ1-2 and V is TRBV6-5, with D possibly matching TRBD1 (5 bases). This CDR3 is 14 amino acids long. The germline V gene encodes CDR1 MNHEY and CDR2 SVGAGI. The V and J ends lost 6 bases and 2 bases respectively, with 13 bases between them.

This clone was seen only a few times. This chain links TRBV7-2 with TRBJ2-1; D uncertain. The CDR3 runs to 11 residues. Between the trimmed V and J ends, which lost 6 bases and 5 bases, there was a span of 5 bases. Germline loops: CDR1 SGHTA, CDR2 FQGNSA. The CDR3 here is CASRNNNEQFF. The CDR3 nucleotides are TGTGCCAGCAGGAACAACAATGAGCAGTTCTTC.

The chain recombines TRBV4-1 with TRBJ1-4; D is unclear. CDR3 length: 15 residues. In germline, CDR1 is MGHRA, CDR2 YSYEKL. V was clipped by 0 bases and J by 4 bases, with 9 bases between them. This chain's CDR3 is CASSQDQRSNEKLFF. CDR3 in DNA: TGCGCCAGCAGCCAAGATCAACGGAGTAATGAAAAACTGTTTTTT.

The rearrangement uses TRBV27 and TRBJ2-2; no firm D call. Germline CDR1 reads MNHEY; CDR2 reads SMNVEV (reference sequence). The CDR3 totals 14 residues. V was pared by 10 bases and J by 1 base, with 13 bases between. CDR3 sequence: CATHWSGNTGELFF. CDR3 DNA: TGTGCCACCCATTGGTCAGGGAACACCGGGGAGCTGTTTTTT.

This clone was recorded once. The chain uses TRBV3-1 (or the pseudogene TRBV3-2) and TRBJ1-2, with 7 bases fitting TRBD1. The CDR3 length is 14 residues. Per the germline V gene, CDR1 is LGHDT and CDR2 is YNNKEL (reference sequence). With V trimmed by 7 bases and J by 1 base, 6 bases remained unmatched. CDR3 residues: CASNHRGFNYGYTF. The CDR3 bases are TGTGCCAGCAACCACAGGGGTTTTAACTATGGCTACACCTTC.

The rearrangement uses TRBV2 and TRBJ2-7; 8 bases align to TRBD2. Germline V lookup: CDR1 SNHLY, CDR2 FYNNEI. The CDR3 is 15 residues long. V lost 7 bases to trimming and J lost 6 bases; unmatched junction nucleotides: 14. CDR3 coding DNA: TGTGCCAGCATCGCTCGGGAGGGGAAGATCCTCGAGCAGTACTTC. Translating gives CASIAREGKILEQYF. Complete variable domain (other parts from reference TRBV2 and TRBJ2-7): EPEVTQTPSHQVTQMGQEVILRCVPISNHLYFYWYRQILGQKVEFLVSFYNNEISEKSEIFDDQFSVERPDGSNFTLKIRSTKLEDSAMYFCASIAREGKILEQYFGPGTRLTVT.

The chain combines TRBV7-3 with TRBJ1-6; D remains unclear. V lost 2 bases, J lost 0 bases, and 14 bases lay in between. Germline loops: CDR1 SGHTA, CDR2 FQGTGA. The CDR3 is made up of 18 amino acids. The CDR3 loop reads CASSLRAPTSSYNSPLHF. The CDR3 DNA follows: TGTGCCAGCAGCTTACGGGCACCCACTAGCTCCTATAATTCACCCCTCCACTTT.

This clone was found a few times. This CDR3 is CASSRLLGQGAVGFHTF. Written as DNA, the CDR3 is TGTGCCAGCAGCCGTCTCTTAGGACAGGGGGCGGTTGGGTTCCACACCTTC. The V gene is TRBV3-1 (or the pseudogene TRBV3-2), the J gene TRBJ1-2, with TRBD1 matching over 11 bases. This CDR3 is built from 17 residues. With 4 bases clipped from V and 12 bases from J, the junction kept 19 bases outside the gene matches. CDR1 and CDR2 from the germline V gene are LGHDT and YNNKEL (reference sequence).

V and J are TRBV3-1 (or the pseudogene TRBV3-2) and TRBJ1-4; weak D call: TRBD1 (6 bases). The V end lost 0 bases, the J end lost 6 bases, and 11 bases lay between the germline ends. The CDR3 length is 15 residues. The germline CDR1 and CDR2 sequences are LGHDT and YNNKEL (reference sequence). As DNA, the CDR3 is TGTGCCAGCAGCCAAGATGGGGGCGCTTATGAAAAACTGTTTTTT. It is translated as CASSQDGGAYEKLFF.

The chain uses TRBV7-3 and TRBJ2-1; D perhaps matches TRBD1 (5 bases). Germline V lookup: CDR1 SGHTA, CDR2 FQGTGA. The CDR3 sequence is 13 residues long. Trimming took off 2 bases at V and 7 bases at J, with 9 bases between the two ends. The chain's CDR3 is CASSLQGTNEQFF. CDR3 coding DNA: TGTGCCAGCAGCTTACAGGGAACAAATGAGCAGTTCTTC.

This clone came up many times. This sequence joins TRBV10-3 and TRBJ1-5, with 7 positions matching TRBD1. The germline V gene has CDR1 ENHRY and CDR2 SYGVKD. Trimming cost V 10 bases and J 2 bases; bases outside gene matches: 8. There are 14 residues in the CDR3. CDR3 sequence (DNA): TGTGCCACAGATACAGGGGACGGCAATCAGCCCCAGCATTTT. Its translation: CATDTGDGNQPQHF.

The chain employs TRBV3-1 (or the pseudogene TRBV3-2) and TRBJ1-6, with 7 bases that match TRBD1. CDR3 size: 15 residues. CDR1 LGHDT and CDR2 YNNKEL come from the germline V gene (reference sequence). The V and J ends lost 11 bases and 1 base, in that order; junction bases with no gene match: 8. CDR3 residues: CASSTGRSYNSPLHF. CDR3 nucleotides: TGTGCCTCGTCGACAGGGCGTTCCTATAATTCACCCCTCCACTTT.

The chain is built from TRBV28 and TRBJ2-1; 7 bases map to TRBD1. The V and J ends lost 7 bases and 6 bases, in that order; junction bases with no gene match: 3. The germline CDR1 and CDR2 sequences are MDHEN and SYDVKM. There are 12 residues in the CDR3. This CDR3 is CASTTGVNEQFF. In DNA, the CDR3 is TGTGCCAGCACCACAGGGGTCAATGAGCAGTTCTTC.

The rearrangement links TRBV7-3 to TRBJ2-6; D is perhaps TRBD1 (6 bases). The V gene lost 4 bases and the J gene lost 0 bases, with 13 bases spanning the gap. The CDR3 totals 17 residues. The germline CDR1 and CDR2 sequences are SGHTA and FQGTGA. The CDR3 coding sequence is TGTGCCAGCAGCTCAGCGACAGGCGCCTCTGGGGCCAACGTCCTGACTTTC. This codes for CASSSATGASGANVLTF.

This chain joins TRBV30 and TRBJ1-3; no reliable D call. Trimming removed 3 bases from V and 3 bases from J, with 6 bases in between. There are 12 residues in the CDR3. Per germline, CDR1 GTSNPN and CDR2 SVGIG (reference sequence). CDR3 protein: CAWRFVGNTIYF. The CDR3, as DNA: TGTGCCTGGAGATTCGTTGGAAACACCATATATTTT.

The chain joins TRBV28 to TRBJ1-3; 8 bases fit TRBD1. V shed 3 bases and J 4 bases; nucleotides not matched to a gene: 5. The CDR3 contains 15 residues. Germline CDR1 is MDHEN and CDR2 is SYDVKM. This CDR3 reads CASSLDRAPGNTIYF. CDR3 in DNA: TGTGCCAGCAGTTTGGACAGGGCTCCGGGAAACACCATATATTTT.

This chain uses TRBV7-9 with TRBJ1-2; D is perhaps TRBD1 (6 bases). The CDR3 contains 15 residues. V was pared by 7 bases and J by 8 bases, with 23 bases between. CDR1 is SEHNR and CDR2 is FQNEAQ in the germline V gene (reference sequence). The CDR3 region is CASTHYAGETRGYTF. In DNA form, the CDR3 reads TGTGCCAGCACCCATTATGCAGGGGAAACGAGGGGCTACACCTTC.

The CDR3 sequence: CASSRGTSGEVWADTQYF. CDR3 in DNA: TGTGCCAGCAGCCGGGGGACTAGCGGGGAGGTGTGGGCAGATACGCAGTATTTT. The chain has TRBV27 and TRBJ2-3, with 13 nucleotides matching TRBD2. V gave up 6 bases and J gave up 4 bases; unmatched junction bases: 13. The CDR3 is 18 amino acids. Germline CDR1 and CDR2: MNHEY and SMNVEV (reference sequence).

This rearrangement joins TRBV5-1 to TRBJ2-7; D uncertain. The CDR3 covers 16 residues. V shed 0 bases and J shed 4 bases, with 17 bases lying between them. CDR1 and CDR2 (germline): SGHRS, YFSETQ. In DNA, the CDR3 is TGCGCCAGCAGCTTGGCCTCGGCGACTCCGCGGTACGAGCAGTACTTC. It encodes CASSLASATPRYEQYF.

V is TRBV19 and J is TRBJ2-1, with D perhaps TRBD1 (6 bases). Deletions cut 3 bases from V and 6 bases from J, with 15 bases between. CDR3 length: 15 residues. Germline V gene sequence: CDR1 LNHDA, CDR2 SQIVND (reference sequence). The CDR3 spells CASSMSRDNSNEQFF. CDR3 DNA: TGTGCCAGTAGTATGTCCCGGGACAACAGCAATGAGCAGTTCTTC.

The V call is TRBV6-5, the J call TRBJ1-1; no definite D call. Trimming removed 6 bases from V and 2 bases from J, with 16 bases in between. Germline assignment: CDR1 MNHEY and CDR2 SVGAGI. This CDR3 spans 15 amino acids. The chain's CDR3 is CASSQSRHYNTEAFF. DNA of the CDR3: TGTGCCAGCAGCCAAAGCAGACATTACAACACTGAAGCTTTCTTT.

CDR3 in DNA: TGTGCCAGCACAAGGACAGGGCTCTTGGGCTACACCTTC. Translating it yields CASTRTGLLGYTF. The V and J genes are TRBV6-5 and TRBJ1-2; 8 nucleotides agree with TRBD1. The germline CDR1 and CDR2 sequences are MNHEY and SVGAGI. After removal of 7 bases from V and 8 bases from J, the junction contained 9 bases not matched to a gene. The length of the CDR3 is 13 residues.

The rearrangement uses TRBV7-2 and TRBJ1-2; no reliable D call. The CDR3 runs 15 residues. Between the trimmed V and J ends, which lost 6 bases and 8 bases, there was a span of 22 bases. Germline values: CDR1 SGHTA, CDR2 FQGNSA. Here the CDR3 DNA reads TGTGCCAGCAGGTCCAGTGGGGAGTTAGTCCCGGGCTACACCTTC. It yields the protein CASRSSGELVPGYTF.